This TCR beta chain was observed in a study of cytomegalovirus exposure and HLA in healthy donors. Study background: Some 80 million unique TCRs from HLA-typed donors were held in an early data release.

Amplification used 60 Vbeta primers and 13 Jbeta primers. Sequenced by immunoSEQ multiplex PCR; TCRdb stores in-frame clones only, minus some. This sample carries a few hundred thousand clones, 70% to 90% of them seen once, and the ten largest clones take around 2.1%. On this clone itself: Antigen unknown.

Findings and limits, study-wide: Donors belonging to an Asian-associated ancestry cluster reportedly showed fewer N-insertions in productive TCRs than the approximately 670-donor mean, according to what a later analysis found. The majority of CMV-associated TCR beta chains were reported as apparently HLA-restricted in a later analysis.

CDR1 and CDR2 (germline): SNHLY, FYNNEI. The CDR3 is made up of 15 amino acids. The V and J ends lost 1 base and 2 bases respectively, with 8 bases between them. The sequence derives from a woman between 18 and 29 years old in good health and CMV-seronegative. Source material: PBMCs. V gene TRBV2 combines with J gene TRBJ1-4; D is possibly TRBD1 (5 bases). For the CDR3, the DNA is TGTGCCAGCAGTGAAGGCCCAGGGACTAATGAAAAACTGTTTTTT. The encoded protein is CASSEGPGTNEKLFF.